This TCR beta chain was profiled in a study of post-analysis software for immune sequencing data. General observations from the study: Analysis by F measure revealed that same-batch samples clustered strongly together. Five or six TRBV segments were more frequent in patients than controls; TRBV5-6, TRBV5-1 and TRBV20-1 belonged to this group.

The germline V gene encodes CDR1 SGHTA and CDR2 FQGTGA. V shed 2 bases and J shed 8 bases, with 16 bases lying between them. The CDR3 spans 15 residues. Incorporated into the TCR beta cDNA libraries were unique molecular identifiers, which served to reduce PCR and sequencing biases. It was from roughly 1.1 to 9.2 million T cells that some 460,000 cDNA molecules came. In TCRdb, the PCR reads were re-called with MiXCR into one record per CDR3 protein. The sample records about half a million distinct CDR3 sequences, roughly 45% being singletons. To note about this clonotype: Antigen: not known.

This chain links TRBV7-3 with TRBJ2-1; possible D gene TRBD2, 5 bases. The receptor was derived from a girl aged 5 to 17 with multiple sclerosis. Sequencing input: blood. CDR3 residues: CASSLGRAVGYEQFF. In nucleotides, the CDR3 is TGTGCCAGCAGCTTAGGGAGAGCCGTTGGCTATGAGCAGTTCTTC.